Given below is one TCR beta chain in context. The CDR3 is 14 residues long. The germline V and J ends were trimmed by 2 bases and 3 bases, with 9 bases remaining between them. Looked up from germline, CDR1 is SGDLS and CDR2 is YYNGEE. In the authors' workflow: How many nucleated cells were present was estimated from reference gene primer amplification. Assay used: immunoSEQ multiplex PCR; TCRdb lists only in-frame clones, some missing. The DNA was the basis for D and trimming; V, J and clone size are from that table. The table lists approximately 120,000 clones, more than 80% of them singletons. The data were obtained in a study of blood T cell repertoires in COVID-19. In the study overall: The origin of the acute and convalescent COVID-19 samples was the United States, Italy and Spain. The analysed material was cDNA or gDNA that came from T cells, B-cell-depleted T cells, or PBMCs.

Seattle cases were enrolled at active infection and followed longitudinally. This receptor was identified in an elderly woman with COVID-19, enrolled during active disease. The genes are TRBV9 and TRBJ1-5; possibly TRBD1 for D (5 bases). What was sequenced was peripheral blood. CDR3: CASSVGQFNQPQHF. The CDR3 nucleotides read TGTGCCAGCAGCGTGGGGCAGTTCAATCAGCCCCAGCATTTT. The whole variable domain, remainder taken from reference TRBV9 and TRBJ1-5, is DSGVTQTPKHLITATGQRVTLRCSPRSGDLSVYWYQQSLDQGLQFLIQYYNGEERAKGNILERFSAQQFPDLHSELNLSSLELGDSALYFCASSVGQFNQPQHFGDGTRLSIL.